Here is one T cell receptor (beta chain) with its context. This clone's antigen is unknown. A junction end diverges from the germline sequence, so it may reflect a read error. Collaborating institutions collected whole blood in K2EDTA tubes following their own protocols. Collaborator samples were shipped for TCRbeta analysis as frozen whole blood, isolated PBMCs, or DNA extracted from either sample type. This record belongs to a study of blood T cell repertoires in COVID-19 (dated by TCRdb to about 2020). A note on the overall study: Collaborator samples came from the United States, Italy and Spain and covered acute and convalescent phases of COVID-19. The prospective study material was composed of cDNA or gDNA derived from T cells, B-cell-depleted T cells, or PBMCs. Subjects who had been exposed to COVID-19, were actively infected with it, or had recovered from it provided the deeply sampled blood TCRbeta repertoires that made up the dataset. The repertoires were released in a freely available public database meant as a resource for research on the immune response to SARS-CoV-2. The samples were drawn from the first 160 participants of the ongoing ImmuneRACE study and from 1,200 or so subjects provided by 6 global collaborators. Nearly every sample came with metadata listing a de-identified subject ID, COVID-19 status, age in years and sex. HLA class I and class II types, where available, came from metadata supplied by the sample provider rather than from assay-based typing.

The study at large found these results: How much clinical and demographic metadata was included differed by source and by participant, and the metadata was provided uncurated.

Reading the germline V gene gives CDR1 SGHRS and CDR2 YFSETQ. Its CDR3 holds 14 amino acids, cysteine through phenylalanine. Only the CDR3 DNA is retained, 42 bases long and in frame from the first base. TCRbeta CDR3 regions were amplified from genomic DNA by means of the immunoSEQ Assay, a bias-controlled multiplex PCR. The authors' analysis ran thus. Nucleated cell counts per sample were estimated from amplification of reference gene primers within the assay. Sequence reads were collapsed and filtered to measure the absolute abundance of every unique TCRbeta CDR3 rearrangement. For each sample, productive Simpson clonality was calculated by taking the square root of Simpson's diversity index across productive rearrangements. TCRdb mirrors the immuneACCESS table, restricted to in-frame sequences. Some clones are absent from its copies; in checked studies, under half trace to an unresolved V gene, and the reason for the others is unknown. Clonal size and the V and J genes are those of that table, whereas D and trimming came from the DNA. In this sample the table shows more than 150,000 clones, 75% to 90% of which occur a single time. The ten largest clones add up to about 6.5% of the sample.

This chain is built from TRBV5-1 and TRBJ2-5; 9 bases in between match TRBD1. What was sequenced was peripheral blood. This TCR derives from a woman aged 40-49 years with acute or convalescent COVID-19. The CDR3 region reads CASSLGQGGETQYF. The nucleotide sequence is TGCGCCAGTAGCTTGGGACAGGGTGGAGAGACCCAGTACTTC.